This T cell receptor beta chain was retrieved from a study of response to subunit inactivated influenza vaccine. Study-wide results and caveats: Each seasonal influenza vaccination, the authors suggested, recruits few new T cells.

TCRdb analysed the RT-PCR reads with MiXCR anew, one entry per CDR3 protein. The sample has 150,000 to 200,000 distinct CDR3 sequences; about an eighth are singletons. About this clonotype itself: Its antigen remains unknown.

The ends lost 0 bases at V and 2 bases at J; junction bases unmatched: 7. CDR3 length equals 18 residues. CDR1 SGDLS and CDR2 YYNGEE come from the germline V gene. The same specimen was also included in a second study, on T cells expressing NK-cell markers. That work contributes: UMIs were included in TCR beta cDNA generated by 5'RACE template switching. Leadership of the CD3+CD56-NKG2C+ fraction also belonged to these clonotypes in several donors.

The chain links TRBV9 to TRBJ2-3; 12 bases match TRBD2. The sequence was collected from a man aged 45-60 years who received an inactivated influenza vaccine. The sequencing here drew on CD8+ T cells sorted from PBMCs, taken about 12 days after vaccination. The CDR3 nucleotides are TGTGCCAGCAGCGTAGCAGCTAGCGGGGGGGGCTACACAGATACGCAGTATTTT. Translation gives CASSVAASGGGYTDTQYF.